One sample yielded the 15 T cell receptor beta chains listed below, sequenced in a study of T cells in women clearing cervical HPV infection. Using immunoSEQ multiplex PCR, the repertoire was profiled, and TCRdb retains in-frame clones only, with some absent. Its table records around 20,000 clones. The sequenced sample consisted of blood buffy coat. These receptors all stem from a woman between 18 and 75 years old with a cervical HPV16 infection that either progressed to CIN3+ or cleared (not recorded which).

As to this clone: From the germline J gene comes the end of the CDR3, since the read stops 3 residues before it. This chain uses TRBV7-2 with TRBJ2-7; 9 nucleotides match TRBD2. This CDR3 is built from 14 residues. The germline gives CDR1 SGHTA, CDR2 FQGNSA. J gave up 5 bases and V 5 bases, and 7 bases lay outside the gene matches. The sequenced CDR3 bases are TGTGCCAGCAGCACGCGGGGGGGCCTGGACGAG. Protein sequence: CASSTRGGLDE. The entire CDR3 protein reads CASSTRGGLDEQYF.

A word on this clone: Read data end 3 residues before the CDR3 end; the end is taken from the germline J gene. V gene TRBV20-1 combines with J gene TRBJ1-4; D is perhaps TRBD1 (5 bases). The CDR3 covers 12 residues. Trimming left V 6 bases short and J 5 bases short, with 10 bases between. CDR1 and CDR2 from the germline V gene are DFQATT and SNEGSKA (reference sequence). The covered CDR3 bases are TGCAGTGCAGGACACGTCAATGAAAAA. The encoded protein is CSAGHVNEK. The full CDR3 protein is CSAGHVNEKLFF.

On this clone itself: The CDR3 end falls 3 residues outside the read, so it is completed with the germline J gene. Other DNA sequences within the sample encode an identical CDR3. The chain is built from TRBV5-1 and TRBJ2-3; possible D gene TRBD1, 5 bases. CDR1 and CDR2 (germline): SGHRS, YFSETQ. The CDR3 is made up of 16 amino acids. Between the trimmed V and J ends, which lost 2 bases and 2 bases, there was a span of 15 bases. CDR3 DNA (partial): TGCGCCAGCAGCTTATCGGCAGGGTTTGACACAGATACG. It encodes CASSLSAGFDTDT. The whole CDR3 protein is CASSLSAGFDTDTQYF. Looking up the rest from reference TRBV5-1 and TRBJ2-3 gives the full variable domain: KAGVTQTPRYLIKTRGQQVTLSCSPISGHRSVSWYQQTPGQGLQFLFEYFSETQRNKGNFPGRFSGRQFSNSRSEMNVSTLELGDSALYLCASSLSAGFDTDTQYFGPGTRLTVL.

Points on this clone: The read terminates 3 residues ahead of where the CDR3 ends, so the germline J gene completes it. This sequence joins TRBV6-2 or TRBV6-3 and TRBJ2-7, with D possibly being TRBD1 (6 bases). From germline, CDR1 is MNHEY and CDR2 SVGEGT. Between the trimmed V and J ends, which lost 4 bases and 1 base, there was a span of 17 bases. The length of the CDR3 is 16 residues. The sequenced CDR3 bases are TGTGCCAGCAGTTTAGGGACACTTCAAACGTCCTACGAG. It translates to CASSLGTLQTSYE. The whole CDR3 protein reads CASSLGTLQTSYEQYF.

In the case of this clone: The read stops 3 residues short of the end of the CDR3; the missing end is completed from the germline J gene. This chain uses TRBV4-1 with TRBJ2-7, with a weak D call TRBD1 (6 bases). CDR3 length equals 13 residues. Germline V CDR1 and CDR2: MGHRA, YSYEKL. V lost 5 bases to trimming and J lost 3 bases, with 11 bases between them. CDR3 in amino acids: CASSARGNYEQYF. Partial CDR3 DNA: TGCGCCAGCAGCGCCAGGGGAAACTACGAG.

Regarding this clone: The sequence runs out 3 residues before the end of the CDR3; the remainder is reconstructed from the germline J gene. The rearrangement links TRBV5-1 to TRBJ2-7, with D possibly TRBD1 on 6 matching bases. CDR1 is SGHRS, CDR2 YFSETQ, per germline. The CDR3 contains 14 residues. V was cut by 1 base and J by 5 bases, with 13 bases left in between. The CDR3 protein is CASSLRGGRDEQYF. The part of the CDR3 DNA that was read is TGCGCCAGCAGCTTGAGAGGGGGACGGGACGAG.

About this clone: The read ends 3 residues shy of where the CDR3 ends; the end is completed using the germline J gene. J is TRBJ1-1 and V is TRBV2; D unclear. The CDR3 has 17 amino acids. V shed 7 bases and J shed 0 bases, with 21 bases lying between them. Per the germline V gene, CDR1 is SNHLY and CDR2 is FYNNEI. The CDR3 is CASTPIALAALNTEAFF. CDR3 DNA (partial): TGTGCCAGCACGCCCATAGCCCTGGCGGCCTTGAACACTGAA.

To note about this clone: The DNA ends 3 residues before the CDR3 does, and the rest of the CDR3 is filled in from the germline J gene. The chain carries TRBV7-2 and TRBJ2-1; 9 nucleotides match TRBD2. J gave up 9 bases and V 5 bases, and 8 bases lay outside the gene matches. This CDR3 region has 14 residues. The V gene's germline CDR1 is SGHTA and CDR2 FQGNSA. CDR3 residues: CASSVQSTSGEQFF. Partial CDR3 DNA: TGTGCCAGCAGCGTCCAATCGACTAGCGGTGAG.

Turning to this clone: The read ends 3 residues before the CDR3 terminus; that terminus is restored from the germline J gene. The chain employs TRBV30 and TRBJ2-4, with TRBD2 identical over 7 bases. The CDR3 extends over 13 amino acids. From germline, CDR1 is GTSNPN and CDR2 SVGIG (reference sequence). CDR3 sequence: CAWRSGGVYGQYF. The CDR3 bases that were read are TGTGCCTGGAGGAGTGGGGGGGTCTATGGT.

To note about this clone: The missing CDR3 end, 3 residues past where the read stops, is filled in from the germline J gene. The gene calls are TRBV19 and TRBJ2-2; 11 bases align to TRBD1. This CDR3 has 15 amino acids. Germline V CDR1 and CDR2: LNHDA, SQIVND (reference sequence). The V gene end was trimmed by 3 bases and the J gene end by 6 bases; junction bases not matched to a gene: 3. The CDR3 is CASSIGTGGPGELFF. The sequenced part of the CDR3 DNA is TGTGCCAGTAGTATCGGGACAGGGGGTCCCGGGGAG. Full variable domain (missing parts from reference TRBV19 and TRBJ2-2): DGGITQSPKYLFRKEGQNVTLSCEQNLNHDAMYWYRQDPGQGLRLIYYSQIVNDFQKGDIAEGYSVSREKKESFPLTVTSAQKNPTAFYLCASSIGTGGPGELFFGEGSRLTVL.

CDR3 bases read: TGTGCCAGCAGCCAAGGCCGCGGGGGGACCGAAGAGACC. It specifies CASSQGRGGTEET. The entire CDR3 protein is CASSQGRGGTEETQYF. The gene calls are TRBV14 and TRBJ2-5; 8 bases align to TRBD2. The read comes to an end 3 residues before the CDR3 does, leaving the germline J gene to fill in the end. The J segment lost 3 bases and the V segment lost 1 base, leaving 7 bases of the junction unmatched. The germline V gene has CDR1 SGHDN and CDR2 FVKESK. The CDR3 contains 16 residues.

Regarding this clone: The sequenced fragment ends 3 residues before the CDR3 boundary, so the rest is inferred from the germline J gene. The chain couples TRBV18 to TRBJ1-4, with D possibly matching TRBD1 (5 bases). Germline V gene sequence: CDR1 KGHSH, CDR2 LQKENI. Trimming shortened V by 2 bases and J by 8 bases, and 12 bases separated the two germline ends. This CDR3 contains 14 residues. Here the CDR3 reads CASSPDRWEEKLFF. The sequenced part of the CDR3 DNA is TGTGCCAGCTCACCAGACAGATGGGAGGAAAAA.

For this clone: With the read ending 3 residues before the CDR3 end, the germline J gene is used to fill in that end. The genes are TRBV7-9 and TRBJ2-1; D is perhaps TRBD1 (5 bases). This CDR3 is 13 amino acids long. Germline V gene sequence: CDR1 SEHNR, CDR2 FQNEAQ (reference sequence). V lost 6 bases and J 6 bases, leaving 12 bases between the germline ends. CDR3 sequence: CASSPGQGNEQFF. The CDR3 bases that were read are TGTGCCAGCAGTCCAGGGCAGGGCAATGAG.

Of note for this clone: The read is 3 residues too short to cover the CDR3 end, so that end is filled in from the germline J gene. The chain couples TRBV29-1 to TRBJ2-1; 7 bases are shared with TRBD1. The CDR3 covers 16 residues. V shed 4 bases, J shed 2 bases, and the junction held 11 bases outside the gene matches. Germline V gene sequence: CDR1 SQVTM, CDR2 ANQGSEA. The CDR3 spells CSVGGYRDSAYNEQFF. The sequenced CDR3 bases are TGCAGCGTTGGCGGGTACCGGGACAGTGCCTACAATGAG.

CDR3 DNA (partial): TGTGCCAGCAGTGTGACAGGGCTGCCC. The encoded protein is CASSVTGLP. Given in full, the CDR3 is CASSVTGLPQHF. The chain combines TRBV6-1 with TRBJ1-5; 7 positions match TRBD1. The sequence runs out 3 residues before the end of the CDR3; the remainder is reconstructed from the germline J gene. Germline V gives CDR1 MNHNS, CDR2 SASEGT. J gave up 9 bases and V 4 bases, and 3 bases lay outside the gene matches. The CDR3 totals 12 residues.